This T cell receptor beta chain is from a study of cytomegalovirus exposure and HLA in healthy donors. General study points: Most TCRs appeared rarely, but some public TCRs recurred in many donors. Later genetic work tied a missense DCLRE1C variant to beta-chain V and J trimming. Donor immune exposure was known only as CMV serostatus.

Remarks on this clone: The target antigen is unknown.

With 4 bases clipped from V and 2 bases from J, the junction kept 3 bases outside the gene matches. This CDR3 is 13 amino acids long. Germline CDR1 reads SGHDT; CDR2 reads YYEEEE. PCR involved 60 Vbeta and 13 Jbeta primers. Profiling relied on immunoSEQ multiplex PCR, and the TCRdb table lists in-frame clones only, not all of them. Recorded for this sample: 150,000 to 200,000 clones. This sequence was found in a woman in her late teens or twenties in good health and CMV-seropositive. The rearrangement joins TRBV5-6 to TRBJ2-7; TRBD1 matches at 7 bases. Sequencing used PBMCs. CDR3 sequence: CASSRGQTYEQYF. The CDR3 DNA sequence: TGTGCCAGCAGCCGGGGACAGACCTACGAGCAGTACTTC.